Following are 20 T cell receptor beta chains from one sample sequenced in a study of blood T cell repertoires in COVID-19. Profiling relied on immunoSEQ multiplex PCR, and the TCRdb table lists in-frame clones only, not all of them. The sample consists of about 190,000 clones, almost 90% of them appearing once. The sequenced sample consisted of peripheral blood. Receptors were obtained from a man aged 50-60 years with acute or convalescent COVID-19.

The V gene is TRBV3-1 (or the pseudogene TRBV3-2), the J gene TRBJ1-4; D is possibly TRBD1 (5 bases). This CDR3 comprises 16 residues. Germline lookup yields CDR1 LGHDT and CDR2 YNNKEL (reference sequence). Trimming took 4 bases from V and 7 from J, leaving 19 bases between them. The CDR3 protein is CASSPNSGERGEKLFF. The CDR3 DNA reads as TGTGCCAGCAGCCCCAACTCGGGGGAGAGGGGTGAAAAACTGTTTTTT.

The chain has TRBV12-3 or TRBV12-4 and TRBJ2-5; 7 bases align to TRBD1. V was pared by 5 bases and J by 5 bases, with 5 bases of the junction left unmatched. CDR3 length: 13 amino acids. The DNA of the CDR3 is TGTGCCAGCAGTACGGGACAGCGGGAGACCCAGTACTTC. Translating gives CASSTGQRETQYF.

The V and J genes are TRBV7-3 and TRBJ1-1; 7 bases match TRBD1. The germline V gene encodes CDR1 SGHTA and CDR2 FQGTGA. The CDR3 is 15 residues long. The J segment lost 3 bases and the V segment lost 0 bases, leaving 4 bases of the junction unmatched. The CDR3 loop is CASSLTRGRDTEAFF. CDR3 DNA: TGTGCCAGCAGCTTAACGAGGGGGCGGGACACTGAAGCTTTCTTT.

V gene TRBV6-5 combines with J gene TRBJ1-5, with 7 bases identical to TRBD1. This CDR3 has 14 residues. Germline CDR1 is MNHEY and CDR2 is SVGAGI. J lost 7 bases, V lost 0 bases, and 3 bases had no gene match. This CDR3 reads CASSYSGTDQPQHF. The CDR3 bases are TGTGCCAGCAGTTACTCCGGGACAGACCAGCCCCAGCATTTT.

The chain uses TRBV29-1 and TRBJ1-5; possibly TRBD1 for D (6 bases). There are 13 residues in the CDR3. V shed 4 bases and J shed 2 bases, with 9 bases lying between them. Germline CDR1 is SQVTM and CDR2 is ANQGSEA. The CDR3 is CSVGGLGNQPQHF. CDR3 sequence (DNA): TGCAGCGTTGGGGGGCTGGGCAATCAGCCCCAGCATTTT.

The rearrangement joins TRBV6-6 to TRBJ2-5, with TRBD1 as a possible D gene (5 bases). The germline V and J ends were trimmed by 5 bases and 4 bases, with 23 bases remaining between them. This CDR3 is built from 17 residues. Germline lookup yields CDR1 MNHNY and CDR2 SVGAGI (reference sequence). The CDR3 DNA is TGTGCCAGCAGTCCTCACCTCTTCAGGGATTCGGTAGAGACCCAGTACTTC. It yields the protein CASSPHLFRDSVETQYF.

The chain combines TRBV3-1 (or the pseudogene TRBV3-2) with TRBJ2-1; TRBD2 is a possible D gene (6 bases). The V end was cut by 1 base, the J end by 0 bases, with 16 bases between. This CDR3 spans 18 amino acids. CDR1 and CDR2 (germline): LGHDT, YNNKEL (reference sequence). The CDR3 loop reads CASSQGLSGLSSYNEQFF. The CDR3 DNA reads as TGTGCCAGCAGCCAAGGCCTAAGCGGGCTGAGCTCCTACAATGAGCAGTTCTTC.

The chain joins TRBV5-3 to TRBJ1-6; no reliable D call. TRBV5-3 is an open reading frame whose function is uncertain. V was trimmed by 4 bases and J by 7 bases, leaving 24 bases between them. The CDR3 spans 18 residues. CDR3 residues: CARSRTFGSVSYNSPLHF. The CDR3 bases are TGTGCCAGAAGCCGCACGTTCGGGTCAGTCAGTTACAATTCACCCCTCCACTTT.

Notes on this clone: A much larger clone differs by one base, so this may be a read error. The V call is TRBV7-9, the J call TRBJ1-1; D is ambiguous. V was trimmed by 1 base and J by 1 base, leaving 7 bases between them. Germline V gene lookup returns CDR1 SEHNR and CDR2 FQNEAQ (reference sequence). The CDR3 contains 14 residues. The CDR3 bases are TGTGCCAGCAGCTTAGTTTCAGGGAACACTGAAGCTTTCTTT. It codes for CASSLVSGNTEAFF.

The rearrangement links TRBV20-1 to TRBJ2-1, with D unresolved. The CDR3 consists of 16 residues. Germline CDR1 reads DFQATT; CDR2 reads SNEGSKA (reference sequence). Trimming removed 3 bases from V and 3 bases from J, with 18 bases in between. CDR3 nucleotide sequence: TGCAGTGCTAGTGGGTCATGGGCTCACATCTACAATGAGCAGTTCTTC. It translates to CSASGSWAHIYNEQFF.

This chain links TRBV19 with TRBJ2-5, with TRBD2 matching 11 bases. This CDR3 region has 15 residues. V was pared by 5 bases and J by 0 bases, with 2 bases of the junction left unmatched. Germline V gene sequence: CDR1 LNHDA, CDR2 SQIVND (reference sequence). The CDR3 here is CASSLAGGNQETQYF. Here the CDR3 DNA reads TGTGCCAGTAGTTTAGCGGGGGGGAACCAAGAGACCCAGTACTTC.

The V call is TRBV27, the J call TRBJ2-5; 10 positions match TRBD1. The CDR3 loop spans 15 amino acids. Per the germline V gene, CDR1 is MNHEY and CDR2 is SMNVEV (reference sequence). V shed 6 bases and J 5 bases; nucleotides not matched to a gene: 9. CDR3 residues: CASRLGQGRMETQYF. The CDR3 DNA is TGTGCCAGCAGACTGGGACAGGGGCGAATGGAGACCCAGTACTTC.

V gene TRBV18 combines with J gene TRBJ1-5, with TRBD1 as a possible D gene (5 bases). Germline-derived CDR1 and CDR2 are KGHSH and LQKENI. CDR3 length: 15 residues. V lost 3 bases and J 4 bases, leaving 13 bases between the germline ends. CDR3 in amino acids: CASSPWGGVNQPQHF. CDR3 bases: TGTGCCAGCTCACCTTGGGGAGGGGTTAATCAGCCCCAGCATTTT.

CDR3: CASSQDWGQGFYGYTF. The CDR3 DNA reads as TGCGCCAGCAGCCAAGATTGGGGGCAGGGATTCTATGGCTACACCTTC. V gene TRBV4-3 combines with J gene TRBJ1-2; TRBD1 is a possible D gene (6 bases). Germline CDR1 and CDR2: LGHNA and YSLEER. This CDR3 has 16 residues. The V end was cut by 0 bases, the J end by 4 bases, with 15 bases between.

CDR3 in DNA: TGCGCCAGCAGCCACCATCTTGGCAGACAGGGCCCAATGAACACTGAAGCTTTCTTT. It encodes CASSHHLGRQGPMNTEAFF. The chain uses TRBV4-3 and TRBJ1-1; 7 nucleotides line up with TRBD1. The trim removed 3 bases at V and 0 bases at J, leaving 16 bases unmatched. CDR1 is LGHNA, CDR2 YSLEER, per germline. The CDR3 length is 19 residues.

This chain connects TRBV4-1 to TRBJ2-3, with TRBD2 identical over 8 bases. The CDR3 is made up of 19 amino acids. V lost 2 bases and J lost 1; bases outside the gene matches: 14. Looked up from germline, CDR1 is MGHRA and CDR2 is YSYEKL. CDR3 nucleotide sequence: TGCGCCAGCAGCCAACCAACGCTCCGGGGGCGGGAGGGCACAGATACGCAGTATTTT. It translates to CASSQPTLRGREGTDTQYF.

This chain connects TRBV4-2 to TRBJ2-2; the match to TRBD1 covers 9 bases. This CDR3 contains 17 residues. Germline lookup yields CDR1 LGHNA and CDR2 YNFKEQ. V lost 3 bases to trimming and J lost 4 bases; unmatched junction nucleotides: 9. In nucleotides, the CDR3 is TGTGCCAGCAGCCATCCGTGGGGGGACAGGGTCACCGGGGAGCTGTTTTTT. Its translation is CASSHPWGDRVTGELFF.

This rearrangement joins TRBV4-1 to TRBJ1-5, with 7 bases that match TRBD1. J lost 2 bases, V lost 0 bases, and 13 bases had no gene match. The CDR3 totals 19 residues. Germline CDR1 is MGHRA and CDR2 is YSYEKL. The chain's CDR3 is CASSQEGAKGAWGNQPQHF. CDR3 coding DNA: TGCGCCAGCAGCCAAGAGGGGGCCAAGGGGGCATGGGGCAATCAGCCCCAGCATTTT.

CDR3 nucleotide sequence: TGTGCCATCAGTGATCTAGGGGCAAATCAGCCCCAGCATTTT. This sequence encodes CAISDLGANQPQHF. The chain carries TRBV10-3 and TRBJ1-5; tentatively, D is TRBD1 (5 bases). The CDR3 spans 14 residues. With 3 bases removed from V and 4 bases from J, the gap between germline ends came to 10 bases. Germline CDR1 ENHRY, CDR2 SYGVKD.

This clone has just one count. The J gene is TRBJ1-4, the V gene TRBV14, with D possibly matching TRBD1 (6 bases). V was clipped by 2 bases and J by 8 bases, with 15 bases between them. Germline CDR1 is SGHDN and CDR2 is FVKESK. CDR3 length: 15 residues. CDR3 DNA: TGTGCCAGCAGCCAATTGGGGACACTAGGAGAAAAACTGTTTTTT. Amino acid sequence: CASSQLGTLGEKLFF.